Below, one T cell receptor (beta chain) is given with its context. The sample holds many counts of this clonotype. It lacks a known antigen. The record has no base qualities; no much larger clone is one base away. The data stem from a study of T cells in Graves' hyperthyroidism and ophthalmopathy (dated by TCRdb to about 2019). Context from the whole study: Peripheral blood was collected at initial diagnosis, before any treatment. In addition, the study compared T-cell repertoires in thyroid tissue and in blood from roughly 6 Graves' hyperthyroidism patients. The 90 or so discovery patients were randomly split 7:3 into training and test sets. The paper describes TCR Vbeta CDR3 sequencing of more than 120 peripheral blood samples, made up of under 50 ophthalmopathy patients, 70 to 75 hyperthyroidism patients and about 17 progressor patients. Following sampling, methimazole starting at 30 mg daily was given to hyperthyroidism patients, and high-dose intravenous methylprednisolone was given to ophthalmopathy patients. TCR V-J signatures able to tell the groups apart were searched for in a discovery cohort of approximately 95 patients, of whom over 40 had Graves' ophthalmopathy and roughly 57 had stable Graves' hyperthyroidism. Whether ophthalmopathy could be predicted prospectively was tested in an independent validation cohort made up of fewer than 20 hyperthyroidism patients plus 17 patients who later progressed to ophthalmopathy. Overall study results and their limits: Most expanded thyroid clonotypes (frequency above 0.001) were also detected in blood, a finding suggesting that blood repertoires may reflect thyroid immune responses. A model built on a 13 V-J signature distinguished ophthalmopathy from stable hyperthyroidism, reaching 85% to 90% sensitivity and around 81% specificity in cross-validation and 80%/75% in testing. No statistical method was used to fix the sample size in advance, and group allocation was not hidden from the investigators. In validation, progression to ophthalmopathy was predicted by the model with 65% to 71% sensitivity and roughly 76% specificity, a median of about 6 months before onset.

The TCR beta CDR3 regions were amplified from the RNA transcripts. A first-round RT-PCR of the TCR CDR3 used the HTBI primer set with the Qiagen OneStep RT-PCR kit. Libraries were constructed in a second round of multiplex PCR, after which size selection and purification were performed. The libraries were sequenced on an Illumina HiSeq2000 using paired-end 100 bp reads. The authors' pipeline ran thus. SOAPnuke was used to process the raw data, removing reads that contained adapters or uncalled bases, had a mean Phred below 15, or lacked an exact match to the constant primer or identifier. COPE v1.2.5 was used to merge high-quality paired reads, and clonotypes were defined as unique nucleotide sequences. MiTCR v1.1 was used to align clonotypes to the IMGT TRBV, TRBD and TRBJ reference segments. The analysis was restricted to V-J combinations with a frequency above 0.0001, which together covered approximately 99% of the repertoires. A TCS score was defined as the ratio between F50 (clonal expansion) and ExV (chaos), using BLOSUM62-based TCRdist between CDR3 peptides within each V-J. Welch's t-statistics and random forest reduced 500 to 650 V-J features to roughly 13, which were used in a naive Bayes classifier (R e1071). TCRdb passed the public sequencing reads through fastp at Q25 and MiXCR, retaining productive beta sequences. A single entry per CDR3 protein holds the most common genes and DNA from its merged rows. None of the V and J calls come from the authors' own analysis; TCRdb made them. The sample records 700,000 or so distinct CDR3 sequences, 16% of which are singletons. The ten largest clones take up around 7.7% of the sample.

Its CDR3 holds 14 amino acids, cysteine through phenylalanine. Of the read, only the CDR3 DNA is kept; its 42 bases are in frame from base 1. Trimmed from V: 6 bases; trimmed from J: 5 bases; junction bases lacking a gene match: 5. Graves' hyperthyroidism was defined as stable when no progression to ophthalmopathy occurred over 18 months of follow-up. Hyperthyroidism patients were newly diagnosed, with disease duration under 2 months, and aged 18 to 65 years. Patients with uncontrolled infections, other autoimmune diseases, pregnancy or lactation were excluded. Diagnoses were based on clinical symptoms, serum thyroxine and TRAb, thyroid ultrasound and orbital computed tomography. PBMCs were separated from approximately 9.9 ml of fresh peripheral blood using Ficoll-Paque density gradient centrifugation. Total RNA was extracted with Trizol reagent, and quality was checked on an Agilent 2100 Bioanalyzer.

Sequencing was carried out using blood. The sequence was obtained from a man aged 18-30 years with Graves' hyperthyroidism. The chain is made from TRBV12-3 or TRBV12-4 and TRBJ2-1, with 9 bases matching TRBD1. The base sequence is TGTGCCAGCAGCCCCCGGGACAGGGACAATGAGCAGTTCTTC. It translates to CASSPRDRDNEQFF.